These 9 T cell receptor beta chains came from one sample sequenced in a study of T cells in Graves' hyperthyroidism and ophthalmopathy. It was RNA transcripts that yielded the amplified TCR beta CDR3 regions. Carried out on the TCR CDR3, a first-round RT-PCR used the HTBI primer set. One entry per CDR3 protein results from TCRdb running MiXCR on the multiplex PCR reads. This table holds under 550,000 distinct CDR3 sequences, approximately 13% found once. Specimen: blood. These TCRs come from a woman aged 18 to 35 with Graves' hyperthyroidism.

This clonotype has ten or more counts. The CDR3 bases are TGTGCCAGCATGGACAGGGGTTACGAGCAGTACTTC. Protein sequence: CASMDRGYEQYF. The chain is built from TRBV28 and TRBJ2-7, with 9 bases that match TRBD1. With V trimmed by 7 bases and J by 4 bases, 2 bases remained unmatched. Germline loops: CDR1 MDHEN, CDR2 SYDVKM. The CDR3 sequence is 12 residues long.

This clonotype occurred many times. The J gene is TRBJ1-1, the V gene TRBV10-3, with TRBD1 identical over 9 bases. Trimming took 7 bases from V and 3 from J; bases not matched to a gene: 6. The CDR3 sequence is 14 residues long. Germline V CDR1 and CDR2: ENHRY, SYGVKD. This CDR3 reads CAITAQGADTEAFF. CDR3 in DNA: TGTGCCATCACCGCACAGGGGGCGGACACTGAAGCTTTCTTT.

As concerns this clonotype: A much larger clone lies one base from this, so it may be a read error. V usage is TRBV30 and J usage is TRBJ2-1, with D possibly being TRBD1 (6 bases). The J call may be in error: the DNA end matches TRBJ2-7 better. Germline V gives CDR1 GTSNPN, CDR2 SVGIG (reference sequence). CDR3 length: 13 residues. CDR3 nucleotides: TGTGCCTGGGGGGGCTTTAGTGGCAATGAGCAGTACTTC. Translating gives CAWGGFSGNEQYF.

In this sample, this clonotype turned up many times. The rearrangement links TRBV7-2 to TRBJ1-1, with no clear D. Germline V gives CDR1 SGHTA, CDR2 FQGNSA. This CDR3 is built from 13 residues. Deletions cut 3 bases from V and 1 base from J, with 6 bases between. CDR3 region: CASSFKGNTEAFF. The CDR3, as DNA: TGTGCCAGCAGCTTCAAAGGGAACACTGAAGCTTTCTTT.

The chain has TRBV4-2 and TRBJ2-3, with 8 bases identical to TRBD2. Germline V gene lookup returns CDR1 LGHNA and CDR2 YNFKEQ. This CDR3 contains 13 residues. Losses at the gene ends were 5 bases for V and 7 bases for J; bases not matched to a gene: 5. CDR3 sequence reads: CASSNGGGNTQYF. The DNA of the CDR3 is TGTGCCAGCAGCAACGGCGGGGGGAATACGCAGTATTTT.

This clonotype was observed a few times. The chain uses TRBV10-2 and TRBJ2-7; 11 bases are shared with TRBD1. Germline V gene data show CDR1 as WSHSY and CDR2 as SAAADI. There are 15 residues in the CDR3. The junction had 8 bases not matched to a gene; V was cut back by 7 bases and J by 3 bases. CDR3 nucleotide sequence: TGCGCCAGCAATAACCCGGACAGGGGGCTCTACGAGCAGTACTTC. Translating gives CASNNPDRGLYEQYF.

V usage is TRBV6-2 or TRBV6-3 and J usage is TRBJ2-1; 7 nucleotides align to TRBD2. CDR1 MNHEY and CDR2 SVGEGT come from the germline V gene. This CDR3 is built from 13 residues. The V gene end was trimmed by 7 bases and the J gene end by 9 bases; junction bases not matched to a gene: 9. CDR3 sequence reads: CASIKAGIGEQFF. CDR3 bases: TGTGCCAGCATAAAAGCGGGGATAGGTGAGCAGTTCTTC.

The J gene is TRBJ2-6, the V gene TRBV13; D ambiguous. V shed 0 bases and J shed 0 bases, with 12 bases lying between them. Germline V CDR1 and CDR2: PRHDT, FYEKMQ (reference sequence). CDR3 length: 18 amino acids. CDR3 DNA sequence: TGTGCCAGCAGCTTAGGAGGCAGGTTCACCTCTGGGGCCAACGTCCTGACTTTC. This gives the protein CASSLGGRFTSGANVLTF.

This clonotype came up many times. The chain has TRBV10-3 and TRBJ2-3; 9 bases align to TRBD2. Germline V gene lookup returns CDR1 ENHRY and CDR2 SYGVKD. This CDR3 has 15 amino acids. V shed 5 bases and J 2 bases; nucleotides not matched to a gene: 5. The CDR3 region has the DNA TGTGCCATCAGTTTCGCTAGCGGGGACACAGATACGCAGTATTTT. It encodes CAISFASGDTDTQYF.